These 22 T cell receptor beta chains were all obtained from the same sample, sequenced in a study of T cells in Graves' hyperthyroidism and ophthalmopathy. The TCR beta CDR3 regions underwent amplification using RNA transcripts as the source. Initially, a first-round RT-PCR of the TCR CDR3 employed the HTBI primer set. Each CDR3 protein gets one entry after TCRdb re-called the multiplex PCR reads with MiXCR. The profile shows about 180,000 distinct CDR3 sequences, approximately 17% of them singletons. Sequencing input: blood. These receptor sequences come from a woman aged 45-59 years with Graves' hyperthyroidism.

This clonotype was seen only a few times. It may be a read error: a sequence one base away is much more abundant. The chain has TRBV7-2 and TRBJ2-6, with D hard to call. The CDR3 is made up of 15 amino acids. From germline, CDR1 is SGHTA and CDR2 FQGNSA. The CDR3 coding sequence is TGTGCCGGCAGCCTCATGAGCTCTGGGGCCAACGTCCTGACTTTC. This codes for CAGSLMSSGANVLTF.

This clonotype was seen at least ten times. The rearrangement joins TRBV7-2 to TRBJ1-2; weak D call: TRBD1 (5 bases). V shed 4 bases and J shed 7 bases, with 10 bases lying between them. CDR3 length equals 12 residues. Germline CDR1 SGHTA, CDR2 FQGNSA. The CDR3 nucleotides read TGTGCCAGCAGCTATCCAGGGTCTGGCTACACCTTC. Its protein product is CASSYPGSGYTF.

The rearrangement links TRBV12-3 or TRBV12-4 to TRBJ1-1; no clear D. CDR3 length: 15 residues. Trimming left V 3 bases short and J 1 base short, with 12 bases between. The CDR3: CASSFRGNRNTEAFF. The CDR3 DNA is TGTGCCAGCAGTTTCCGGGGAAACAGGAACACTGAAGCTTTCTTT.

This clonotype was seen many times. The V gene is TRBV6-1, the J gene TRBJ1-1; possibly TRBD1 for D (5 bases). Between the trimmed V and J ends, which lost 6 bases and 7 bases, there was a span of 15 bases. CDR1 and CDR2 (germline): MNHNS, SASEGT. This CDR3 is 13 amino acids long. In nucleotides, the CDR3 is TGTGCCAGCAGCCGCGGGGCAATTTATGAAGCTTTCTTT. The encoded protein is CASSRGAIYEAFF.

The V gene is TRBV3-1, the J gene TRBJ1-2; TRBD1 aligns across 8 bases. With 2 bases clipped from V and 7 bases from J, the junction kept 3 bases outside the gene matches. The CDR3 consists of 13 residues. Germline CDR1 reads LGHDT; CDR2 reads YNNKEL (reference sequence). CDR3 in DNA: TGTGCCAGCAGCCAACTGGACAGGGCTGGCTACACCTTC. Amino acids: CASSQLDRAGYTF.

There are many counts of this clonotype. The rearrangement uses TRBV27 and TRBJ2-2; 8 bases are shared with TRBD1. Germline V gene data show CDR1 as MNHEY and CDR2 as SMNVEV (reference sequence). The J segment lost 4 bases and the V segment lost 1 base, leaving 5 bases of the junction unmatched. CDR3 size: 16 residues. CDR3 in amino acids: CASSLFATGGTGELFF. The CDR3 nucleotides are TGTGCCAGCAGTTTATTCGCTACAGGGGGCACCGGGGAGCTGTTTTTT.

This clonotype was seen repeatedly, ten times or more. The chain couples TRBV4-1 to TRBJ1-1; possible D gene TRBD1, 6 bases. This CDR3 has 17 amino acids. The germline gives CDR1 MGHRA, CDR2 YSYEKL. V was clipped by 2 bases and J by 0 bases, with 16 bases between them. CDR3 nucleotide sequence: TGCGCCAGCAGCCAAATCGGCGGACAGCCCATGAACACTGAAGCTTTCTTT. Its translation is CASSQIGGQPMNTEAFF.

This clonotype was found many times. The chain carries TRBV24-1 and TRBJ2-2, with D possibly matching TRBD2 (5 bases). The ends were cut back, 4 bases at V and 6 bases at J, with 20 bases in the middle. This CDR3 contains 17 residues. The V gene's germline CDR1 is KGHDR and CDR2 SFDVKD. CDR3 loop: CATSDPYGLNRAGELFF. CDR3 nucleotide sequence: TGTGCCACCAGTGACCCCTATGGACTGAATCGCGCCGGGGAGCTGTTTTTT.

This CDR3 reads CSARRDGSNYGYTF. CDR3 bases: TGCAGTGCTAGAAGGGACGGGTCTAACTATGGCTACACCTTC. V gene TRBV20-1 combines with J gene TRBJ1-2, with D possibly matching TRBD1 (5 bases). Trimming removed 2 bases at V and 0 bases at J, with 10 bases between. Looked up from germline, CDR1 is DFQATT and CDR2 is SNEGSKA (reference sequence). The CDR3 contains 14 residues.

This clonotype was seen many times. The chain's CDR3 is CSASLRDRIRMNTEAFF. CDR3 nucleotide sequence: TGCAGTGCTTCTCTCCGGGACAGGATTAGGATGAACACTGAAGCTTTCTTT. The genes are TRBV20-1 and TRBJ1-1; 8 nucleotides match TRBD1. The CDR3 loop spans 17 amino acids. The V and J ends lost 5 bases and 0 bases, in that order; junction bases with no gene match: 14. Germline assignment: CDR1 DFQATT and CDR2 SNEGSKA (reference sequence).

The sample holds many counts of this clonotype. This chain joins TRBV9 and TRBJ1-1; TRBD1 aligns across 7 bases. V lost 4 bases to trimming and J lost 5 bases; unmatched junction nucleotides: 11. Germline CDR1 and CDR2: SGDLS and YYNGEE. The CDR3 totals 15 residues. CDR3 sequence (DNA): TGTGCCAGCAGCACAAGGGAGGGGGCCGGTACTGAAGCTTTCTTT. Translation: CASSTREGAGTEAFF.

This clonotype has a count of ten or more. The J gene is TRBJ2-4, the V gene TRBV11-2; D remains unclear. Deletions cut 1 base from V and 6 bases from J, with 4 bases between. The germline V gene encodes CDR1 SGHAT and CDR2 FQNNGV. The CDR3 length is 12 residues. CDR3 nucleotides: TGTGCCAGCAGCTTAGGGCTAAACATTCAGTACTTC. It translates to CASSLGLNIQYF.

This clonotype was detected many times. The V and J genes are TRBV9 and TRBJ2-5; the D gene is possibly TRBD2 (7 bases). CDR3 length equals 15 residues. Deletions cut 1 base from V and 1 base from J, with 11 bases between. Germline CDR1 reads SGDLS; CDR2 reads YYNGEE. The DNA of the CDR3 is TGTGCCAGCAGCGTACTGGGGGGGCCCCAAGAGACCCAGTACTTC. This gives the protein CASSVLGGPQETQYF. The variable domain in full, completed from reference TRBV9 and TRBJ2-5, reads DSGVTQTPKHLITATGQRVTLRCSPRSGDLSVYWYQQSLDQGLQFLIQYYNGEERAKGNILERFSAQQFPDLHSELNLSSLELGDSALYFCASSVLGGPQETQYFGPGTRLLVL.

This clonotype was counted at least ten times. V usage is TRBV29-1 and J usage is TRBJ1-1; D unresolved. Germline V lookup: CDR1 SQVTM, CDR2 ANQGSEA. There are 14 residues in the CDR3. Trimming cost V 3 bases and J 0 bases, with 11 bases left between them. The CDR3 region is CSVERTPMNTEAFF. Here the CDR3 DNA reads TGCAGCGTTGAGAGGACCCCTATGAACACTGAAGCTTTCTTT.

The rearrangement uses TRBV10-3 and TRBJ1-5; D may be TRBD1 (5 bases). The CDR3 is made up of 12 amino acids. Trimming left V 6 bases short and J 9 bases short, with 12 bases between. CDR1 is ENHRY and CDR2 is SYGVKD in the germline V gene. The CDR3 region is CAIRDPQGPQHF. CDR3 DNA: TGTGCCATCAGGGACCCCCAGGGGCCCCAGCATTTT.

The sample holds many counts of this clonotype. This chain's CDR3 is CASTPAGASYEQYF. The CDR3 DNA is TGTGCCAGTACCCCGGCAGGAGCCTCCTACGAGCAGTACTTC. The chain links TRBV19 to TRBJ2-7; D call uncertain. Trimming left V 7 bases short and J 0 bases short, with 13 bases between. The CDR3 covers 14 residues. Germline V lookup: CDR1 LNHDA, CDR2 SQIVND (reference sequence).

This clonotype was picked up many times. J is TRBJ2-1 and V is TRBV6-1; 9 bases fit TRBD2. Looked up from germline, CDR1 is MNHNS and CDR2 is SASEGT. The CDR3 is 17 residues long. V gave up 11 bases and J gave up 0 bases; unmatched junction bases: 14. CDR3 protein: CARTERGAESSYNEQFF. CDR3 coding DNA: TGTGCCCGGACGGAGCGGGGGGCCGAAAGCTCCTACAATGAGCAGTTCTTC.

This clonotype has just a few counts. The V and J genes are TRBV15 and TRBJ2-6; no firm D call. The V end was cut by 1 base, the J end by 0 bases, with 4 bases between. There are 15 residues in the CDR3. The germline V gene has CDR1 LNHNV and CDR2 YYDKDF (reference sequence). Here the CDR3 reads CATSRGTSGANVLTF. CDR3 DNA: TGTGCCACCAGCAGAGGGACCTCTGGGGCCAACGTCCTGACTTTC.

The chain is built from TRBV19 and TRBJ2-4; 8 nucleotides align to TRBD2. Germline lookup yields CDR1 LNHDA and CDR2 SQIVND (reference sequence). The V and J ends lost 3 bases and 0 bases, in that order; junction bases with no gene match: 1. The CDR3 has 15 amino acids. CDR3 in DNA: TGTGCCAGTAGTATCGGGGGGGCAGCCAAAAACATTCAGTACTTC. Translated: CASSIGGAAKNIQYF.

This clonotype was counted many times. V gene TRBV6-2 or TRBV6-3 combines with J gene TRBJ1-1; D is ambiguous. CDR3 length: 13 amino acids. Deletions cut 6 bases from V and 4 bases from J, with 12 bases between. The germline gives CDR1 MNHEY, CDR2 SVGEGT. CDR3 nucleotides: TGTGCCAGCAGCCGGCTAGGAGGCACTGAAGCTTTCTTT. This encodes CASSRLGGTEAFF.

V usage is TRBV4-2 and J usage is TRBJ1-5; D gene ambiguous. The CDR3 length is 15 residues. CDR1 and CDR2 (germline): LGHNA, YNFKEQ. The V end lost 2 bases, the J end lost 6 bases, and 14 bases lay between the germline ends. The CDR3 DNA sequence: TGTGCCAGCAGCCAAAGTGTCAGTGTAGGTCAGCCCCAGCATTTT. Its translation is CASSQSVSVGQPQHF.

This clonotype was observed many times. V gene TRBV18 combines with J gene TRBJ2-1; perhaps TRBD1 as D (6 bases). The CDR3 length is 14 residues. Germline loops: CDR1 KGHSH, CDR2 LQKENI. Deletions cut 3 bases from V and 5 bases from J, with 11 bases between. CDR3 DNA: TGTGCCAGCTCACCGAGGGGGTTTCACAATGAGCAGTTCTTC. Its translation: CASSPRGFHNEQFF.